This TCR beta chain was sequenced during a study of T cells in Graves' hyperthyroidism and ophthalmopathy. General observations from the study: Model output signaled ophthalmopathy a median roughly six months ahead of onset. Within blood appeared most thyroid clonotypes that had expanded above 0.001.

Patients counted as stable if ophthalmopathy did not develop within 18 months. At least ten counts were recorded for this clonotype. Its matching antigen is unknown. Researchers amplified the TCR beta CDR3 regions from RNA transcripts. An initial round of RT-PCR targeting the TCR CDR3 relied on the HTBI primer set. TCRdb fed the multiplex PCR reads into MiXCR, producing one record per CDR3 protein. The table lists hundreds of thousands of distinct CDR3 sequences, around 15% of them singletons. This CDR3 has 14 residues. Germline CDR1 and CDR2: MDHEN and SYDVKM. With 3 bases removed from V and 4 bases from J, the gap between germline ends came to 13 bases.

Sequenced: blood. The chain has TRBV28 and TRBJ2-7, with D maybe TRBD2 (6 bases). The sequence was obtained from a woman younger than 30 with Graves' hyperthyroidism. The CDR3, as DNA: TGTGCCAGCAGTTTTCAGGCCGGGGGATACGAGCAGTACTTC. Translated: CASSFQAGGYEQYF.